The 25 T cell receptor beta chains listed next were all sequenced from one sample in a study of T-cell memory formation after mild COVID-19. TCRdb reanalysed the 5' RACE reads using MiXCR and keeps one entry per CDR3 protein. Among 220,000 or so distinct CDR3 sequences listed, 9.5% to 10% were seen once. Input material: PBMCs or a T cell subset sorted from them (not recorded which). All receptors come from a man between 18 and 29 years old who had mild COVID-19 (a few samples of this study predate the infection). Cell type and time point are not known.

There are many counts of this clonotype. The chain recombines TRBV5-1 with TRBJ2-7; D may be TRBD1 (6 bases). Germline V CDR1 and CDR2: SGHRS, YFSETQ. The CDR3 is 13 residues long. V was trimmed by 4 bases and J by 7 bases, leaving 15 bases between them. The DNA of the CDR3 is TGCGCCAGCAGCATCGATCAAACAGGGGAGCAGTACTTC. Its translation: CASSIDQTGEQYF.

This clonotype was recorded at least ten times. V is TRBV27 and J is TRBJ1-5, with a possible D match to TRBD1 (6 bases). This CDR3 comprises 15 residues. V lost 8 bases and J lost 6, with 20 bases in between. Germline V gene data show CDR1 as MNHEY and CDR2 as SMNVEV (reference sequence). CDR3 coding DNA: TGTGCCAGCTCCCCACTACAGGGTATTGGTCAGCCCCAGCATTTT. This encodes CASSPLQGIGQPQHF.

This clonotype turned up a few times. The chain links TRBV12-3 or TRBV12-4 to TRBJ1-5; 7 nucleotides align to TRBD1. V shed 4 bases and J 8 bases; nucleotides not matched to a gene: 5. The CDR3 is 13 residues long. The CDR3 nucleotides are TGTGCCAGCAGTTCGGGACAGAAGGAGCCCCAGCATTTT. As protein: CASSSGQKEPQHF.

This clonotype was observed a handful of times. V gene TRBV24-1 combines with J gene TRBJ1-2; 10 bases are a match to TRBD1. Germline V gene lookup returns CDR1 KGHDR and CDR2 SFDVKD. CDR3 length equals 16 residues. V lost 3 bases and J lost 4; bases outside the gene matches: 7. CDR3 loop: CATSDAWTGGTYGYTF. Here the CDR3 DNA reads TGTGCCACCAGTGATGCCTGGACAGGGGGAACCTATGGCTACACCTTC.

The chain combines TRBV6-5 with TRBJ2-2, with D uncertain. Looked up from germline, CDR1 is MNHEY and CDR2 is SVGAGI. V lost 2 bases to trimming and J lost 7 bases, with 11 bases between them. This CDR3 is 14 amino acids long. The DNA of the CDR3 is TGTGCCAGCAGTTACCCCGCCCCTGGCGGGGAGCTGTTTTTT. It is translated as CASSYPAPGGELFF.

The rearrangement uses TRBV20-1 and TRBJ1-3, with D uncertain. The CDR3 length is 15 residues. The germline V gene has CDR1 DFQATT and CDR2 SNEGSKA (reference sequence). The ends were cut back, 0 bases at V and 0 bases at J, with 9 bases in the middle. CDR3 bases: TGCAGTGCTAGAGATCGCGGCAGCTCTGGAAACACCATATATTTT. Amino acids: CSARDRGSSGNTIYF.

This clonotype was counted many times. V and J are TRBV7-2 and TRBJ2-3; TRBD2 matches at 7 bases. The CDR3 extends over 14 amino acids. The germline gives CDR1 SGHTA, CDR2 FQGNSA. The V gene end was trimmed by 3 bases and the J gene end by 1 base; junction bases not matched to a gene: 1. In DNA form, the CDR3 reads TGTGCCAGCAGCTTTGCGGGGGGCACAGATACGCAGTATTTT. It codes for CASSFAGGTDTQYF.

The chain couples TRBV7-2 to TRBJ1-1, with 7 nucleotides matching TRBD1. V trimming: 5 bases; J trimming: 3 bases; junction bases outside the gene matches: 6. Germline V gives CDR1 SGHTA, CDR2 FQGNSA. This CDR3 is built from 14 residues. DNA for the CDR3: TGTGCCAGCAGCATCAGACAGGGCTACACTGAAGCTTTCTTT. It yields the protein CASSIRQGYTEAFF.

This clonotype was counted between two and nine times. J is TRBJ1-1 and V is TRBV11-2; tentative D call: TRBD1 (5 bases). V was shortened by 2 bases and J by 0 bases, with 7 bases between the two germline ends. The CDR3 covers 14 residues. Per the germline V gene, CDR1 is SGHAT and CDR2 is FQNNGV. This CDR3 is CASSLKTVNTEAFF. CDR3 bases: TGTGCCAGCAGCTTAAAGACAGTGAACACTGAAGCTTTCTTT.

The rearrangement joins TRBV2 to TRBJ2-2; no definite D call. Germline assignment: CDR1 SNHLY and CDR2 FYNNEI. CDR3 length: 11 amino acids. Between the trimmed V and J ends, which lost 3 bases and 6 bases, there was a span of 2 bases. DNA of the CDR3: TGTGCCAGCAGTGAGGCCGGGGAGCTGTTTTTT. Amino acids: CASSEAGELFF.

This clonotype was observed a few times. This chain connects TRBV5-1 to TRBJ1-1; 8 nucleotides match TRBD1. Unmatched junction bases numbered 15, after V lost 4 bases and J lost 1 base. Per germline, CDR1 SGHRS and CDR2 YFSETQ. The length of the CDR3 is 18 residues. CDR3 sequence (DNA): TGCGCCAGCAGCCGCCGGACAGGGCAGATAGTCCCGAACACTGAAGCTTTCTTT. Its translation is CASSRRTGQIVPNTEAFF. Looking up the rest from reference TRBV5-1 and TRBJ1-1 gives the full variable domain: KAGVTQTPRYLIKTRGQQVTLSCSPISGHRSVSWYQQTPGQGLQFLFEYFSETQRNKGNFPGRFSGRQFSNSRSEMNVSTLELGDSALYLCASSRRTGQIVPNTEAFFGQGTRLTVV.

DNA of the CDR3: TGTGCCAGCAGGGACAGGGGCTATGGCTACACCTTC. Residues: CASRDRGYGYTF. V usage is TRBV6-5 and J usage is TRBJ1-2; the match to TRBD1 covers 9 bases. Germline assignment: CDR1 MNHEY and CDR2 SVGAGI. This CDR3 spans 12 amino acids. The V and J ends lost 6 bases and 4 bases, in that order; junction bases with no gene match: 0.

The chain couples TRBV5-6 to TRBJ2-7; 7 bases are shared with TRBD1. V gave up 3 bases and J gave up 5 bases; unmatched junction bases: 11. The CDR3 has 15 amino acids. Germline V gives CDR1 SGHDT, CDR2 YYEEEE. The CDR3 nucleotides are TGTGCCAGCAGCTGGGCCCGACAGGGATGGAACGAGCAGTACTTC. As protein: CASSWARQGWNEQYF.

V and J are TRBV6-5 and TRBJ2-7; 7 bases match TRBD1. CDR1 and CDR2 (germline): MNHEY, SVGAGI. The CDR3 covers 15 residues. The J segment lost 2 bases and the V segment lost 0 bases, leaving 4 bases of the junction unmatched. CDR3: CASSYSTGTAYEQYF. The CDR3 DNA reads TGTGCCAGCAGTTACTCGACCGGGACAGCCTACGAGCAGTACTTC.

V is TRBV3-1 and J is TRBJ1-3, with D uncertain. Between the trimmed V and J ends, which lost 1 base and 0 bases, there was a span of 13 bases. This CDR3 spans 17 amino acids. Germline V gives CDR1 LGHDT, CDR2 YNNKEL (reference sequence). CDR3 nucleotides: TGTGCCAGCAGCCAAGCCATTCTCTGGAGCTCTGGAAACACCATATATTTT. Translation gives CASSQAILWSSGNTIYF. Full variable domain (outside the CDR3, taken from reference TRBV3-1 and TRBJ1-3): DTAVSQTPKYLVTQMGNDKSIKCEQNLGHDTMYWYKQDSKKFLKIMFSYNNKELIINETVPNRFSPKSPDKAHLNLHINSLELGDSAVYFCASSQAILWSSGNTIYFGEGSWLTVV.

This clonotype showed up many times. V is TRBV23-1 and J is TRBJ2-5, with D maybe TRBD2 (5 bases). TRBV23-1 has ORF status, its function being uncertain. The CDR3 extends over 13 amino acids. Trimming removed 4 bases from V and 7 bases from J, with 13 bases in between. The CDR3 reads CASSPPGTGTQYF. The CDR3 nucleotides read TGCGCCAGCAGTCCCCCGGGAACGGGGACCCAGTACTTC.

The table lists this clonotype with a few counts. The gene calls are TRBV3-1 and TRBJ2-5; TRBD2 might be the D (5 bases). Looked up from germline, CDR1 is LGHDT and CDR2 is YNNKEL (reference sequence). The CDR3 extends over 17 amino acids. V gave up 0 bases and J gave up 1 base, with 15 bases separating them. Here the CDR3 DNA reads TGTGCCAGCAGCCAAGAGGAACTAGTTGTCCGCCAAGAGACCCAGTACTTC. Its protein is CASSQEELVVRQETQYF.

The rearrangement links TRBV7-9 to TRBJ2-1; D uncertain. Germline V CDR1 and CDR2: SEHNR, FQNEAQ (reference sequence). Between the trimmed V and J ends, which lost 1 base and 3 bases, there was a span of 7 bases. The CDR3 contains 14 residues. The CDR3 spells CASSLDSRYNEQFF. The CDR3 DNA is TGTGCCAGCAGCTTAGACAGCCGCTACAATGAGCAGTTCTTC.

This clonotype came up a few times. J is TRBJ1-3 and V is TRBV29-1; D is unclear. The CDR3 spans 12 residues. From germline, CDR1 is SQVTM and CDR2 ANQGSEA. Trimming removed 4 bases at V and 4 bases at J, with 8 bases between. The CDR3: CSVAEAGNTIYF. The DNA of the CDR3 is TGCAGCGTTGCCGAGGCGGGAAACACCATATATTTT.

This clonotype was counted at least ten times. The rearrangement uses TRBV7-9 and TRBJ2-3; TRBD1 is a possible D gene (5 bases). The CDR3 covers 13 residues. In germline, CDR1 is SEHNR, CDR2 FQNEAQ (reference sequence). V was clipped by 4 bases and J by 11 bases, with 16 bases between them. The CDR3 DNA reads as TGTGCCAGCAGCTCACGCCAATCACAGGAGCAGTATTTT. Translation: CASSSRQSQEQYF.

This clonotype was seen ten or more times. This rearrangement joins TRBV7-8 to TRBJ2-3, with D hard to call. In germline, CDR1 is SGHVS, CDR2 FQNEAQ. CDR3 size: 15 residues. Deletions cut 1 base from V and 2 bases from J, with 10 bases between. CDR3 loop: CASSLGVGSTDTQYF. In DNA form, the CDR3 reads TGTGCCAGCAGCTTAGGCGTGGGTTCCACAGATACGCAGTATTTT.

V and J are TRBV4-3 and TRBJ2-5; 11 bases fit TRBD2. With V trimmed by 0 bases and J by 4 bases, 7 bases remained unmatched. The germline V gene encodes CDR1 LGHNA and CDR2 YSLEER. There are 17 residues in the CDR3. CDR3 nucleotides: TGCGCCAGCAGCCAAGAGGGGCTAGCGGGGGGAGTAGAGACCCAGTACTTC. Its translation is CASSQEGLAGGVETQYF.

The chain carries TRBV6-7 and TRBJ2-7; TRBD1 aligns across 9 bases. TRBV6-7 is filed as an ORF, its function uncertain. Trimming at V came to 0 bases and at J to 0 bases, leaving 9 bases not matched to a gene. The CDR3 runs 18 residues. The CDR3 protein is CASSYSIRDRVSSYEQYF. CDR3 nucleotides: TGTGCCAGCAGTTACTCGATCCGGGACAGGGTTAGCTCCTACGAGCAGTACTTC.

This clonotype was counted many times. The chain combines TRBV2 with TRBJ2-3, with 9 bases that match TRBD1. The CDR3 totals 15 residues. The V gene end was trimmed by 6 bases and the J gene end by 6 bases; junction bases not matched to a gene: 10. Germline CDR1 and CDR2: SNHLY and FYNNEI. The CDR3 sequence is CASRAGTGIPDTQYF. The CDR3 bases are TGTGCCAGCAGGGCCGGGACAGGGATTCCCGATACGCAGTATTTT. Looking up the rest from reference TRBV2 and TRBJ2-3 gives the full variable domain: EPEVTQTPSHQVTQMGQEVILRCVPISNHLYFYWYRQILGQKVEFLVSFYNNEISEKSEIFDDQFSVERPDGSNFTLKIRSTKLEDSAMYFCASRAGTGIPDTQYFGPGTRLTVL.

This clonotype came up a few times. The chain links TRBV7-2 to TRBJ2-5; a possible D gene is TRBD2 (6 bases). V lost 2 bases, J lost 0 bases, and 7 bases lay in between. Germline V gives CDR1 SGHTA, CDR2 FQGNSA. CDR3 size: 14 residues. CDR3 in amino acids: CASSLRLDQETQYF. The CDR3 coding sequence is TGTGCCAGCAGCTTACGACTAGACCAAGAGACCCAGTACTTC.